Here is one T cell receptor (beta chain) with its context. Reverse transcription of all isolated RNA meant that expressed TCRB transcripts were sequenced. The method was immunoSEQ multiplex PCR; TCRdb's version includes in-frame clones alone and lacks a portion of them. Of around 250,000 clones listed, less than 35% are singletons. The entry originates in a study of beta chain features in type 1 diabetes. The sequenced material came from central memory CD4+ T cells from blood. The TCR sequence derives from a man in his thirties or forties in good health.

The CDR3 region is CSAAQNTEAFF. The CDR3 nucleotides read TGCAGTGCTGCACAAAACACTGAAGCTTTCTTT. The gene calls are TRBV20-1 and TRBJ1-1, with D unclear. The germline CDR1 and CDR2 sequences are DFQATT and SNEGSKA (reference sequence). The ends were cut back, 5 bases at V and 2 bases at J, with 6 bases in the middle. The CDR3 runs to 11 residues.